This record concerns one TCR beta chain sequence. Antigen specificity is unknown. Investigators did not record CMV serostatus for this donor. This sample stems from a study of cytomegalovirus exposure and HLA in healthy donors. Study as a whole: Genotyping showed about 80% of 350 to 400 donors falling in the Caucasian-associated ancestry cluster.

CDR3 length equals 15 residues. Deletions cut 0 bases from V and 7 bases from J, with 13 bases between. Germline V CDR1 and CDR2: ENHRY, SYGVKD. Regarding the study as a whole: The HLA-A and HLA-B alleles of most subjects were reportedly predicted accurately from TCR beta sequences. Rarity held for most TCR sequences, but there were some public TCRs that occurred in many donors.

The PCR ran on 60 Vbeta and 13 Jbeta primers. Measured with immunoSEQ multiplex PCR; TCRdb has only the in-frame clones, and not every one. Of around 130,000 clones in the sample, 70% to 80% are singletons; the top ten hold roughly 3%. V usage is TRBV10-3 and J usage is TRBJ1-5, with D possibly TRBD1 on 5 matching bases. Sample: PBMCs. The receptor's source is a human donor in good health. The CDR3 DNA reads as TGTGCCATCAGTGAGTCTGGGGGGTCCGGGCAGCCCCAGCATTTT. It codes for CAISESGGSGQPQHF.